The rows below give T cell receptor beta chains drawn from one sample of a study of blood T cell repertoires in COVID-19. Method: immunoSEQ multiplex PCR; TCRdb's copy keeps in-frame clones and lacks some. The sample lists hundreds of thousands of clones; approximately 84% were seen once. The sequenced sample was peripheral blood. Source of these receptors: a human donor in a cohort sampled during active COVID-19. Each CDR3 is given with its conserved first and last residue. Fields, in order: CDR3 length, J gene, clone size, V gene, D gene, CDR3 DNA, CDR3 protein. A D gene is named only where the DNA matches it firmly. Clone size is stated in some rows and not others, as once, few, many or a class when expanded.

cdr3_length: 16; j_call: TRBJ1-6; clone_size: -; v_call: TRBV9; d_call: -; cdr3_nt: TGTGCCAGCAGCAAAACTGGGGGGGGAGGGTATTCACCCCTCCACTTT; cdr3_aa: CASSKTGGGGYSPLHF
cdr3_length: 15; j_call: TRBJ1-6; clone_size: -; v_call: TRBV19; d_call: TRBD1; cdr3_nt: TGTGCCAGTGGACAGGGAAAGTCCTATAATTCACCCCTCCACTTT; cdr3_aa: CASGQGKSYNSPLHF
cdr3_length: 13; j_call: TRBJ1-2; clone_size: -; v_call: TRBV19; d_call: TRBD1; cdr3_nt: TGTGCCAGTAGTGCCCAAAAACCAGGGGGCTCCACCTTC; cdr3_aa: CASSAQKPGGSTF
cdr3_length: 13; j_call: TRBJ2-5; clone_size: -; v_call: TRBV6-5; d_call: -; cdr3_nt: TGTGCCAGCAGATCCGGGGGGCGAGAGACCCAGTACTTC; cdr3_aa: CASRSGGRETQYF
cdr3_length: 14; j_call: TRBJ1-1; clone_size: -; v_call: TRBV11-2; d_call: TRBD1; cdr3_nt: TGTGCCAGCAGCTTCCCGGACAGGGTGCCTGAAGCTTTCTTT; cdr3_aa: CASSFPDRVPEAFF
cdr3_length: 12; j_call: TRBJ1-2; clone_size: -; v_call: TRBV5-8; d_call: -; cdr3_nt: TGTGCCAGCAGCTTGTTGAGTTCGGGCTACACCTTC; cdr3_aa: CASSLLSSGYTF
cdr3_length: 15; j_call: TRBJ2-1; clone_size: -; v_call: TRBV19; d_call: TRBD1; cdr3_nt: TGTGCCAGTAGCCCGGGACAGGGGGTGAACAATGAGCAGTTCTTC; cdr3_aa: CASSPGQGVNNEQFF
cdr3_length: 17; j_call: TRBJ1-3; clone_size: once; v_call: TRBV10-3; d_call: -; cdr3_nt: TGTGCCATCAGTGACCCCGAGGGTGGACGCTCTGGAAACACCATATATTTT; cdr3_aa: CAISDPEGGRSGNTIYF
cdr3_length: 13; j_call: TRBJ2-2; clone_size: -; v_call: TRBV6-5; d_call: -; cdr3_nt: TGTGCCAGCAGTCCCATCCCAGTCGGGGAGCTGTTTTTT; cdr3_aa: CASSPIPVGELFF
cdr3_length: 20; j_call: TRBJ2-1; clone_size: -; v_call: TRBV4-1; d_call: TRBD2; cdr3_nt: TGCGCCAGCAGCCAAGACCCCTACTCGCGGGGGGGCCGTTCCTACAATGAGCAGTTCTTC; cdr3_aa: CASSQDPYSRGGRSYNEQFF
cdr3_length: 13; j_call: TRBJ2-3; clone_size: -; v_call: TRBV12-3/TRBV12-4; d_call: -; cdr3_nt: TGTGCCAGCAGTTTAGCGTTCCGAGATACGCAGTATTTT; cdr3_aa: CASSLAFRDTQYF
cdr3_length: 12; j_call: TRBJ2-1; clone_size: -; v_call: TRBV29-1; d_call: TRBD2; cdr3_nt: TGCAGCGTTAGGCGGGGGGTTGATGAGCAGTTCTTC; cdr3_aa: CSVRRGVDEQFF
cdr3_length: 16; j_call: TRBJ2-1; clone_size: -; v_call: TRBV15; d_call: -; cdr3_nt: TGTGCCACCAGCAGAGAGTTTACAGGGCTCTACAATGAGCAGTTCTTC; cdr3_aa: CATSREFTGLYNEQFF
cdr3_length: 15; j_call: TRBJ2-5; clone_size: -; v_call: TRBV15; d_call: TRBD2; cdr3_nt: TGTGCCACCAGCAGAGAAGGGGTGCAGCGGGGGACCCAGTACTTC; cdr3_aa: CATSREGVQRGTQYF
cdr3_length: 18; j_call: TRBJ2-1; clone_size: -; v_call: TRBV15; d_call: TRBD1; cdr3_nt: TGTGCCACCAGCAGAGCTCTAACCGGGACAGATTTAGCCGGTTTCTTTTTCTTC; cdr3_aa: CATSRALTGTDLAGFFFF
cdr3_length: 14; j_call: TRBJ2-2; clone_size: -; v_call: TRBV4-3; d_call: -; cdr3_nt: TGCGCCAGCAGCCAAGTGGGGGGAACCGGGGAGCTGTTTTTT; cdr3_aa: CASSQVGGTGELFF
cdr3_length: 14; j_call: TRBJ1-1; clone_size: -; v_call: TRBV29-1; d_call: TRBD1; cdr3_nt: TGCAGCGTTCATCCCACAGGGGGCCGAACTGAAGCTTTCTTT; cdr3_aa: CSVHPTGGRTEAFF